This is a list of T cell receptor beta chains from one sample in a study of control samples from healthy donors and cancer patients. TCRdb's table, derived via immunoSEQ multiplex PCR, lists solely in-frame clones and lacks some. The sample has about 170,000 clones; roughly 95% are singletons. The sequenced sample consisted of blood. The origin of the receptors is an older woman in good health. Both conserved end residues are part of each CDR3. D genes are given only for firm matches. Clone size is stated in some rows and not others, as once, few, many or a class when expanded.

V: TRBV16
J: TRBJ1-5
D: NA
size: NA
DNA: TGTGCCAGCAGCCAATCCGGGGGCAATCAGCCCCAGCATTTT
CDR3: CASSQSGGNQPQHF

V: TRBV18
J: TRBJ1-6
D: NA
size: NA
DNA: TGTGCCAGCTCCCCGGCCTCCTATAATTCACCCCTCCACTTT
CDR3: CASSPASYNSPLHF

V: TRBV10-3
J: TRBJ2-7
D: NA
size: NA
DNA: TGTGCCATCAGTTCTCCTAGCGCATCTCCTCACGAGCAGTACTTC
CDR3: CAISSPSASPHEQYF

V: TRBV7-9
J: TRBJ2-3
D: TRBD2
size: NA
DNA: TGTGCCAGCAGCCAGGGACTAGCGGAAAGCACAGATACGCAGTATTTT
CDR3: CASSQGLAESTDTQYF

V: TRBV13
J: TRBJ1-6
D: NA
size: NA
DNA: TGTGCCAGCAGCTTAGATCCAGGGCATGATTCACCCCTCCACTTT
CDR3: CASSLDPGHDSPLHF

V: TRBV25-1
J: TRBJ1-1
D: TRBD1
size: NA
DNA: TGTGCCAGCAGTGACTCACGACAGGGAGGCGCTGAAGCTTTCTTT
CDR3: CASSDSRQGGAEAFF

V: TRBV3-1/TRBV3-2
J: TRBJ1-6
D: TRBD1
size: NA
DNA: TGTGCCAGCAGCCAAGGGACAGGGGATAATTCACCCCTCCACTTT
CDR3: CASSQGTGDNSPLHF

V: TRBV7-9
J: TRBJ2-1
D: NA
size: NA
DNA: TGTGCCAGCAGCAACCGGCAGGGCATCAATGAGCAGTTCTTC
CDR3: CASSNRQGINEQFF

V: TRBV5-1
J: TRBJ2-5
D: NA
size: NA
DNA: TGCGCCAGCAGCTCCTTGACTAGTGGAGAGACCCAGTACTTC
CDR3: CASSSLTSGETQYF

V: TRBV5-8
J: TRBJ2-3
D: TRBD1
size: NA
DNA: TGTGCCAGCAGCCCAACAGGGGCCCGCACAGATACGCAGTATTTT
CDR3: CASSPTGARTDTQYF

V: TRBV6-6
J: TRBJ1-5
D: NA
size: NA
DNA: TGTGCCAGCAGCTATTCAGGATCCAATCAGCCCCAGCATTTT
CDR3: CASSYSGSNQPQHF

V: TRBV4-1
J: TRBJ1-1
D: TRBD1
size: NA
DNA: TGCGCCAGCAGCCAGGGGACAGCTAACACTGAAGCTTTCTTT
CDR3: CASSQGTANTEAFF

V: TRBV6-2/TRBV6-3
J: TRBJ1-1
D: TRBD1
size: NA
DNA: TGTGCCAGCAGTCAGAGGACAGGTCTGAGGGAGGCTTTCTTT
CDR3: CASSQRTGLREAFF

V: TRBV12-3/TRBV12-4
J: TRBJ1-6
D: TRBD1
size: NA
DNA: TGTGCCAGCACCTGGGACAGTAATTCACCCCTCCACTTT
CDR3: CASTWDSNSPLHF

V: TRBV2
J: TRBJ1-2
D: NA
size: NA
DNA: TGTGCCAGCAATAGGGAACAGGGAGATGGCTACACCTTC
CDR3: CASNREQGDGYTF

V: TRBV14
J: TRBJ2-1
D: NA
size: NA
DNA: TGTGCCAGCAGCCAACTTCCGGGACAATCGGTCAATGAGCAGTTCTTC
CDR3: CASSQLPGQSVNEQFF

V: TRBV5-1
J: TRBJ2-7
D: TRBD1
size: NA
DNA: TGCGCCAGCAGCTTAACGGGACAGGGTTACGAGCAGTACTTC
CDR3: CASSLTGQGYEQYF

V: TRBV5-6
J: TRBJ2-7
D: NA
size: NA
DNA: TGTGCCAGCAGCTTGGAGGCGGATCCCTACGAGCAGTACTTC
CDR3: CASSLEADPYEQYF

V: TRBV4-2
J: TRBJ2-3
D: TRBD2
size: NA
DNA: TGTGCCAGCAGCCAACAGGCGTCTAGCGGGGGATCCACAGATACGCAGTATTTT
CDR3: CASSQQASSGGSTDTQYF

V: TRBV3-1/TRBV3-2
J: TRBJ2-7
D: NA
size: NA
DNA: TGTGCCAGCAGCCAAGGAGTAGGAGTGGAGCAGTACTTC
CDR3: CASSQGVGVEQYF

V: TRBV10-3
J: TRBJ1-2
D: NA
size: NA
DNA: TGTGCCATCAGTGATCAGGGAAATGGGGGCTTTGATGGCTACACCTTC
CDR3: CAISDQGNGGFDGYTF

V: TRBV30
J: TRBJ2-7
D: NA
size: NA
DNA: TGTGCCTGGAGTATGGGACTCGACTCCTACGAGCAGTACTTC
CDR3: CAWSMGLDSYEQYF

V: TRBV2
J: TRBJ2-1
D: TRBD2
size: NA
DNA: TGTGCCAGCAGTCAAGGACTAGCGGGGGGATACAATGAGCAGTTCTTC
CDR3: CASSQGLAGGYNEQFF

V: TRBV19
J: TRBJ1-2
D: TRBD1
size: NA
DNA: TGTGCCAGTAGTATTGGGACAGTCGTTCACCCTGCAAGCTACACCTTC
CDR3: CASSIGTVVHPASYTF

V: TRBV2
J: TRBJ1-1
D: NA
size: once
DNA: TGTGCCAGCCTATTGGTACCCCGAGGGACTGAAGCTTTCTTT
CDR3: CASLLVPRGTEAFF

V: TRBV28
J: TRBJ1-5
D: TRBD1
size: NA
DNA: TGTGCCAGCAGTCCTCCTACCGGGACAGTCGGCCTGCGGCAGCCCCAGCATTTT
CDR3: CASSPPTGTVGLRQPQHF

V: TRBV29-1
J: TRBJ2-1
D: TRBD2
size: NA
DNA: TGCAGCGTTGAAGAGGCTAGCGGATACAATGAGCAGTTCTTC
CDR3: CSVEEASGYNEQFF

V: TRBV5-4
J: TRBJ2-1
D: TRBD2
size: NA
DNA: TGTGCCAGCAGCCAAGGACTAGCGGGGACCTACAATGAGCAGTTCTTC
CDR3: CASSQGLAGTYNEQFF

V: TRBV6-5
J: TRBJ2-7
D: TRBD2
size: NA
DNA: TGTGCCACCAGATGGGGGGCGGGGGGAGGATACGAGCAGTACTTC
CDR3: CATRWGAGGGYEQYF

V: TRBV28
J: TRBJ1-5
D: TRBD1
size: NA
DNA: TGTGCCAGCAGTTTAGGAACCGCCAGGGGGCTTGATCAGCCCCAGCATTTT
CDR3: CASSLGTARGLDQPQHF

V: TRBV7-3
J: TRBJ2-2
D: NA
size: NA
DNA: TGTGCCAGCAGCTTAGATAGGGCAGGGAGTTCCGGGGAGCTGTTTTTT
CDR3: CASSLDRAGSSGELFF

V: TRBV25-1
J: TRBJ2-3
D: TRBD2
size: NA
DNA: TGTGCCAGCAGCGCAGCGGGGGGCACTGATACGCAGTATTTT
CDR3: CASSAAGGTDTQYF

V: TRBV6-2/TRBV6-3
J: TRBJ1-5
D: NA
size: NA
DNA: TGTGCCAGCAGTTACAATACTAATCAGCCCCAGCATTTT
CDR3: CASSYNTNQPQHF

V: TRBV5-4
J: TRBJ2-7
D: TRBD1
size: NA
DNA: TGTGCCAGCAGTTTTTCCAGGGGGTTTGTGCAGTACTTC
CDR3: CASSFSRGFVQYF

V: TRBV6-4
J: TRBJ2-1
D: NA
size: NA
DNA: TGTGCCAGCAGGGATCCCGGACAGCCCGTTTTGTCCTACAATGAGCAGTTCTTC
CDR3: CASRDPGQPVLSYNEQFF

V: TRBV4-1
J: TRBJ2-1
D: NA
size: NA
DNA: TGCGCCAGCAGCCAAGATTTAGAGGGGGGGGCTTGGAATGAGCAGTTCTTC
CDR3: CASSQDLEGGAWNEQFF

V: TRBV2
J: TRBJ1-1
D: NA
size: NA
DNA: TGTGCCAGCAGCTCAACCGGGATTTTTACTGAAGCTTTCTTT
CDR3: CASSSTGIFTEAFF

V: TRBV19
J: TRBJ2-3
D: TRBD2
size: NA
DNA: TGTGCCAGTAGTATGTACCCAGCGGGGAGCACAGATACGCAGTATTTT
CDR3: CASSMYPAGSTDTQYF

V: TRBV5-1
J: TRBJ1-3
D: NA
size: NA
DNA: TGCGCCAGCAGCAAAACAGGGAGGAACTCTGGAAACACCATATATTTT
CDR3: CASSKTGRNSGNTIYF

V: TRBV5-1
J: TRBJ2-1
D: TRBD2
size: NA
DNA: TGCGCCAGCAGCCTCGGGGGGAGCTCCTACAATGAGCAGTTCTTC
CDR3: CASSLGGSSYNEQFF

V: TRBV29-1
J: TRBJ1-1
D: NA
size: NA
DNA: TGCAGCGTTGACCAGAGACCTCAGAGTGAAGCTTTCTTT
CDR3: CSVDQRPQSEAFF